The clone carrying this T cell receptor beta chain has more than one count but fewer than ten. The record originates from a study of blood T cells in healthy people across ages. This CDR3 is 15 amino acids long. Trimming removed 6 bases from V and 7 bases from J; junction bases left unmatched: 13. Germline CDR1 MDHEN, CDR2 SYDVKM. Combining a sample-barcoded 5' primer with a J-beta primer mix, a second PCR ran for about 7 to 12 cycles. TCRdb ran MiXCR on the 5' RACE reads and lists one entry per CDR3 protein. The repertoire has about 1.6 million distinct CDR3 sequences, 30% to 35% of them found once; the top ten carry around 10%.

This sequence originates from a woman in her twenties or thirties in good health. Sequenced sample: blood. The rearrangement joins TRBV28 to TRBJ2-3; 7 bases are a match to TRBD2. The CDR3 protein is CASSTSGAKSNTQYF. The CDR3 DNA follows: TGTGCCAGCAGCACGAGCGGGGCCAAATCTAATACGCAGTATTTT. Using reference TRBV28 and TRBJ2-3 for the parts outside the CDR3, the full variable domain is DVKVTQSSRYLVKRTGEKVFLECVQDMDHENMFWYRQDPGLGLRLIYFSYDVKMKEKGDIPEGYSVSREKKERFSLILESASTNQTSMYLCASSTSGAKSNTQYFGPGTRLTVL.